A selection of T cell receptor beta chains follows, all from one sample in a study of shared clonotypes between healthy human individuals. Sequencing used immunoSEQ multiplex PCR; TCRdb keeps in-frame clones, though not all of them. Found here are roughly 480,000 clones, roughly 78% of them singletons; the top ten hold approximately 12%. Material: PBMCs. These receptors all come from a woman in her thirties or forties in good health. Some clones in this sample may be carry-over from other donors' samples. Both conserved end residues are part of each CDR3. Fields, in order: clone size, V gene, J gene, D gene, CDR3 DNA, CDR3 protein. D genes are given only for firm matches. Only part of the rows carry a size: once, few, many, or a class if the clone is expanded.

abundance: NA; v_gene: TRBV7-3; j_gene: TRBJ2-6; d_gene: TRBD1; CDR3nt: TGTGCCAGCAGCTTAATGGGGACAGTCAACTCTGGGGCCAACGTCCTGACTTTC; CDR3aa: CASSLMGTVNSGANVLTF
abundance: NA; v_gene: TRBV7-3; j_gene: TRBJ1-1; d_gene: NA; CDR3nt: TGTGCCAGCAGCCTCCGGTTATATGCGGGGGAAGCTGAAGCTTTCTTT; CDR3aa: CASSLRLYAGEAEAFF
abundance: NA; v_gene: TRBV28; j_gene: TRBJ2-6; d_gene: NA; CDR3nt: TGTGCCAGCAGAGGGGGTCCTGGGGCCAACGTCCTGACTTTC; CDR3aa: CASRGGPGANVLTF
abundance: NA; v_gene: TRBV2; j_gene: TRBJ2-7; d_gene: NA; CDR3nt: TGTGCCAGCAGTGTTACAGGGAACGGCGAGCAGTACTTC; CDR3aa: CASSVTGNGEQYF
abundance: NA; v_gene: TRBV15; j_gene: TRBJ1-5; d_gene: NA; CDR3nt: TGTGCCACCAGCAGAGATCTAGGGGGATATAGCAATCAGCCCCAGCATTTT; CDR3aa: CATSRDLGGYSNQPQHF
abundance: once; v_gene: TRBV9; j_gene: TRBJ2-3; d_gene: TRBD2; CDR3nt: TGTGCCAGCAGCGTAGCTAGCGGGGGGGATACGCAGTATTTT; CDR3aa: CASSVASGGDTQYF
abundance: once; v_gene: TRBV19; j_gene: TRBJ2-7; d_gene: TRBD1; CDR3nt: TGTGCCAGTAGTAGGGGACAGGGAGGTTGGGAGCAGTACTTC; CDR3aa: CASSRGQGGWEQYF
abundance: NA; v_gene: TRBV2; j_gene: TRBJ2-7; d_gene: TRBD1; CDR3nt: TGTGCCAGCAGTGGACAGGGAAGGGCCTACGAGCAGTACTTC; CDR3aa: CASSGQGRAYEQYF
abundance: NA; v_gene: TRBV9; j_gene: TRBJ2-1; d_gene: TRBD2; CDR3nt: TGTGCCAGCAGCGTTGGCGGGAGGGACTATACCTACAATGAGCAGTTCTTC; CDR3aa: CASSVGGRDYTYNEQFF
abundance: once; v_gene: TRBV5-8; j_gene: TRBJ1-1; d_gene: NA; CDR3nt: TGTGCCAGCAGCCCCCACAGGGCCACTGAAGCTTTCTTT; CDR3aa: CASSPHRATEAFF
abundance: few; v_gene: TRBV28; j_gene: TRBJ1-5; d_gene: NA; CDR3nt: TGTGCCAGCAGTTTCGGGGATAGCAATCAGCCCCAGCATTTT; CDR3aa: CASSFGDSNQPQHF
abundance: NA; v_gene: TRBV5-4; j_gene: TRBJ2-3; d_gene: NA; CDR3nt: TGTGCCAGCAGTAAGGACAGCACAGATACGCAGTATTTT; CDR3aa: CASSKDSTDTQYF
abundance: NA; v_gene: TRBV6-5; j_gene: TRBJ2-7; d_gene: TRBD2; CDR3nt: TGTGCCAGCAGTCGCCCGGGACTAGAGCACGAGCAGTACTTC; CDR3aa: CASSRPGLEHEQYF
abundance: NA; v_gene: TRBV4-2; j_gene: TRBJ1-5; d_gene: TRBD1; CDR3nt: TGTGCCAGCAGCCCTAGGGACAGGGGGCCGAATCAGCCCCAGCATTTT; CDR3aa: CASSPRDRGPNQPQHF
abundance: NA; v_gene: TRBV18; j_gene: TRBJ1-2; d_gene: NA; CDR3nt: TGTGCCAGCTCGGACACAGGGAGTAATGGCTACACCTTC; CDR3aa: CASSDTGSNGYTF
abundance: few; v_gene: TRBV19; j_gene: TRBJ1-5; d_gene: NA; CDR3nt: TGTGCCAGTAAGGCTTCCTACGACAGGCCCCAGCATTTT; CDR3aa: CASKASYDRPQHF
abundance: NA; v_gene: TRBV6-5; j_gene: TRBJ1-2; d_gene: TRBD1; CDR3nt: TGTGCCAGCAGTTCGGGACAGACTTCTGTAACCTATGGCTACACCTTC; CDR3aa: CASSSGQTSVTYGYTF
abundance: once; v_gene: TRBV5-1; j_gene: TRBJ2-5; d_gene: NA; CDR3nt: TGCGCCAGCAGTCGAGAAGCCGGAGAGACCCAGTACTTC; CDR3aa: CASSREAGETQYF
abundance: NA; v_gene: TRBV4-1; j_gene: TRBJ1-2; d_gene: NA; CDR3nt: TGCGCCAGCAGCCAAGATCGGCTACTCAACTATGGCTACACCTTC; CDR3aa: CASSQDRLLNYGYTF
abundance: NA; v_gene: TRBV6-4; j_gene: TRBJ2-7; d_gene: TRBD2; CDR3nt: TGTGCCAGCAGTGACGGTTCAGCGGGGGAGCAGTACTTC; CDR3aa: CASSDGSAGEQYF
abundance: NA; v_gene: TRBV28; j_gene: TRBJ2-1; d_gene: NA; CDR3nt: TGTGCCAGCAGTTTGGGGTACAATGAGCAGTTCTTC; CDR3aa: CASSLGYNEQFF
abundance: NA; v_gene: TRBV5-6; j_gene: TRBJ2-7; d_gene: NA; CDR3nt: TGTGCCAGCAGGGGAGGGGGACCGTCCTCCTACGAGCAGTACTTC; CDR3aa: CASRGGGPSSYEQYF
abundance: NA; v_gene: TRBV21-1; j_gene: TRBJ1-5; d_gene: NA; CDR3nt: TGTGCCAGCAGCAAACTTGATCAGCCCCAGCATTTT; CDR3aa: CASSKLDQPQHF
abundance: NA; v_gene: TRBV5-4; j_gene: TRBJ1-2; d_gene: TRBD1; CDR3nt: TGTGCCAGCAGCCAAGCCGGGACAGGGAGGTATGGCTACACCTTC; CDR3aa: CASSQAGTGRYGYTF
abundance: NA; v_gene: TRBV2; j_gene: TRBJ2-7; d_gene: TRBD2; CDR3nt: TGTGCCAGCAGCGCTAGCGGGGGCTACGAGCAGTACTTC; CDR3aa: CASSASGGYEQYF
abundance: few; v_gene: TRBV15; j_gene: TRBJ2-7; d_gene: NA; CDR3nt: TGTGCCACCAGCAGAGACTCGTACGAGCAGTACTTC; CDR3aa: CATSRDSYEQYF
abundance: many; v_gene: TRBV6-6; j_gene: TRBJ1-3; d_gene: TRBD1; CDR3nt: TGTGCCAGCAGTTACCGTCAGGGGGTTGGAAACACCATATATTTT; CDR3aa: CASSYRQGVGNTIYF
abundance: NA; v_gene: TRBV28; j_gene: TRBJ2-7; d_gene: TRBD2; CDR3nt: TGTGCCAGCAGTCCGACTAGCGGGAAGTACGAGCAGTACTTC; CDR3aa: CASSPTSGKYEQYF
abundance: NA; v_gene: TRBV28; j_gene: TRBJ2-3; d_gene: NA; CDR3nt: TGTGCCAGCACCCCTCAGACGGCCAGCACAGATACGCAGTATTTT; CDR3aa: CASTPQTASTDTQYF
abundance: NA; v_gene: TRBV1; j_gene: TRBJ1-2; d_gene: NA; CDR3nt: TGCACCAGCAGCCCGGCCAGGGGGAAGAACTATGGCTACACCTTC; CDR3aa: CTSSPARGKNYGYTF
abundance: NA; v_gene: TRBV20-1; j_gene: TRBJ2-1; d_gene: NA; CDR3nt: TGCAGTGCTTATGAGCAGTTCTTC; CDR3aa: CSAYEQFF
abundance: NA; v_gene: TRBV2; j_gene: TRBJ2-5; d_gene: NA; CDR3nt: TGTGCCAGCAGTCCAGGTTTGGAGACCCAGTACTTC; CDR3aa: CASSPGLETQYF
abundance: NA; v_gene: TRBV28; j_gene: TRBJ1-1; d_gene: TRBD1; CDR3nt: TGTGCCAGCAGTCCACCGGGACAGGGAAAAGCTTTCTTT; CDR3aa: CASSPPGQGKAFF
abundance: NA; v_gene: TRBV5-1; j_gene: TRBJ2-5; d_gene: TRBD2; CDR3nt: TGCGCCAGCAGCTTGGGGACTAGCGGGGTCCAGACCCAGTACTTC; CDR3aa: CASSLGTSGVQTQYF
abundance: many; v_gene: TRBV7-9; j_gene: TRBJ2-1; d_gene: TRBD2; CDR3nt: TGTGCCAGCAGCTTAGCGCAGTTACGGGAGGGTATCTACAATGAGCAGTTCTTC; CDR3aa: CASSLAQLREGIYNEQFF
abundance: NA; v_gene: TRBV25-1; j_gene: TRBJ2-1; d_gene: TRBD2; CDR3nt: TGTGCCAGCAGTGGACTAGCGGGAGGGCCCGTATACAATGAGCAGTTCTTC; CDR3aa: CASSGLAGGPVYNEQFF
abundance: NA; v_gene: TRBV5-4; j_gene: TRBJ1-2; d_gene: NA; CDR3nt: TGTGCCAGCAGCTTGCAGTACGACGTCTATGGCTACACCTTC; CDR3aa: CASSLQYDVYGYTF
abundance: NA; v_gene: TRBV4-2; j_gene: TRBJ1-4; d_gene: NA; CDR3nt: TGTGCCAGCAGCCAAGATAAGGGCGAAAAACTGTTTTTT; CDR3aa: CASSQDKGEKLFF
abundance: NA; v_gene: TRBV18; j_gene: TRBJ2-1; d_gene: TRBD2; CDR3nt: TGTGCCAGCTCACCGTCCAGGGAGGGAAATGAGCAGTTCTTC; CDR3aa: CASSPSREGNEQFF
abundance: once; v_gene: TRBV7-9; j_gene: TRBJ2-1; d_gene: TRBD2; CDR3nt: TGTGCCAGCAGCCCCCAGCGGGAGAGGTCCTACAATGAGCAGTTCTTC; CDR3aa: CASSPQRERSYNEQFF
abundance: NA; v_gene: TRBV6-6; j_gene: TRBJ1-2; d_gene: NA; CDR3nt: TGTGCCAGCAGCCCTGACATTACGGCTAGCGGCTACACCTTC; CDR3aa: CASSPDITASGYTF
abundance: NA; v_gene: TRBV30; j_gene: TRBJ2-3; d_gene: TRBD1; CDR3nt: TGTGCCTGGGGGGGGACAGGAGCAACAGATACGCAGTATTTT; CDR3aa: CAWGGTGATDTQYF
abundance: once; v_gene: TRBV6-1; j_gene: TRBJ1-1; d_gene: NA; CDR3nt: TGTGCCAGCAGCGCACAGACGAACACTGAAGCTTTCTTT; CDR3aa: CASSAQTNTEAFF
abundance: NA; v_gene: TRBV6-5; j_gene: TRBJ2-7; d_gene: TRBD2; CDR3nt: TGTGCCAGCAGTTCCCCTAGCGGGAGCTCCTACGAGCAGTACTTC; CDR3aa: CASSSPSGSSYEQYF
abundance: NA; v_gene: TRBV7-8; j_gene: TRBJ2-1; d_gene: NA; CDR3nt: TGTGCCAGCAGCTTACAGGACAGAACCTACAATGAGCAGTTCTTC; CDR3aa: CASSLQDRTYNEQFF
abundance: few; v_gene: TRBV7-2; j_gene: TRBJ2-7; d_gene: NA; CDR3nt: TGTGCCAGCAGCTCACTCTACTACGAGCAGTACTTC; CDR3aa: CASSSLYYEQYF
abundance: NA; v_gene: TRBV28; j_gene: TRBJ2-7; d_gene: NA; CDR3nt: TGTGCCAGCAGTTCGTCGGGAGACTCACGCGAGCAGTACTTC; CDR3aa: CASSSSGDSREQYF
abundance: NA; v_gene: TRBV7-2; j_gene: TRBJ2-7; d_gene: NA; CDR3nt: TGTGCCAGCAGCAGGCGAAACAGCTACGAGCAGTACTTC; CDR3aa: CASSRRNSYEQYF
abundance: NA; v_gene: TRBV7-9; j_gene: TRBJ1-1; d_gene: NA; CDR3nt: TGTGCCAGCAGCTTAGTCGGTATGGGGAGATCCACTGAAGCTTTCTTT; CDR3aa: CASSLVGMGRSTEAFF
abundance: NA; v_gene: TRBV30; j_gene: TRBJ2-7; d_gene: TRBD2; CDR3nt: TGTGCCTGGAACCCTGGGGGACTAGCGGGAGGGGTCCCCTCCTACGAGCAGTACTTC; CDR3aa: CAWNPGGLAGGVPSYEQYF
abundance: NA; v_gene: TRBV6-5; j_gene: TRBJ1-4; d_gene: TRBD1; CDR3nt: TGTGCCAGCAGCTATAGACAGGGGTTAGGGGAAAAACTGTTTTTT; CDR3aa: CASSYRQGLGEKLFF
abundance: NA; v_gene: TRBV10-3; j_gene: TRBJ2-3; d_gene: TRBD1; CDR3nt: TGTGCCATCAGAGACGACAGGGGTGATACGCAGTATTTT; CDR3aa: CAIRDDRGDTQYF
abundance: many; v_gene: TRBV5-1; j_gene: TRBJ1-2; d_gene: NA; CDR3nt: TGCGCCAGCAGCTTGGGGACCTCACATGATGGCTACACCTTC; CDR3aa: CASSLGTSHDGYTF
abundance: NA; v_gene: TRBV7-2; j_gene: TRBJ2-1; d_gene: NA; CDR3nt: TGTGCCAGCAGCTTAGATGGTAGCGGCCAGCAGTTCTTC; CDR3aa: CASSLDGSGQQFF
abundance: NA; v_gene: TRBV10-3; j_gene: TRBJ2-7; d_gene: TRBD1; CDR3nt: TGTGCCATCAGAGCCGGGACAGATTACGAGCAGTACTTC; CDR3aa: CAIRAGTDYEQYF
abundance: NA; v_gene: TRBV7-9; j_gene: TRBJ2-5; d_gene: NA; CDR3nt: TGTGCCAGCAGCTTCACAGGGTACGAAGAGACCCAGTACTTC; CDR3aa: CASSFTGYEETQYF
abundance: NA; v_gene: TRBV19; j_gene: TRBJ2-7; d_gene: NA; CDR3nt: TGTGCCAGTAGGGGAACGACAGGTACCACCTACGAGCAGTACTTC; CDR3aa: CASRGTTGTTYEQYF
abundance: NA; v_gene: TRBV30; j_gene: TRBJ1-1; d_gene: NA; CDR3nt: TGTGCCTGGAATGTGAGAGGGATAAACACTGGAGCTTTCTTT; CDR3aa: CAWNVRGINTGAFF
abundance: NA; v_gene: TRBV2; j_gene: TRBJ2-7; d_gene: TRBD1; CDR3nt: TGTGCCAGCAGTAATACCGGGACAGGGAAGGTGGGGGGTACGGGAGAGCAGTACTTC; CDR3aa: CASSNTGTGKVGGTGEQYF
abundance: NA; v_gene: TRBV28; j_gene: TRBJ2-5; d_gene: NA; CDR3nt: TGTGCCAGCAGTTTACCCAGGGGACGGACAGAGACCCAGTACTTC; CDR3aa: CASSLPRGRTETQYF